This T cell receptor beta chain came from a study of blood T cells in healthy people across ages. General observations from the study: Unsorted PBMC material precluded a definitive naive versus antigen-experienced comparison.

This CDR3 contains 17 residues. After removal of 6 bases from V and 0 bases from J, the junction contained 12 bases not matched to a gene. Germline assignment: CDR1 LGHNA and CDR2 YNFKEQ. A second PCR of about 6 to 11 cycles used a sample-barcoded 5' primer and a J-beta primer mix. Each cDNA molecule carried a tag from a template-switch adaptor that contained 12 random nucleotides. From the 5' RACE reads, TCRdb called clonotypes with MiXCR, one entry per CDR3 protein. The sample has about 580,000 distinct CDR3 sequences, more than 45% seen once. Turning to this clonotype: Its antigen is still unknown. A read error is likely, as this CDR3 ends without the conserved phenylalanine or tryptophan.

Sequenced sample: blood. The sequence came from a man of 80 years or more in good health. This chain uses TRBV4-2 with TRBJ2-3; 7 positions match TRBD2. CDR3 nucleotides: TGTGCCAGCAGGCCCGGTATGGCGGGAGAAAGCACAGATACGCAGTATGTT. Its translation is CASRPGMAGESTDTQYV.